The present entry profiles one TCR beta chain with its context. Its antigen is unknown. This entry comes from a study of blood T cells in healthy people across ages. Study-level findings and limits: Researchers report that TCR beta diversity correlated strongly with naive T cell percentage.

Together with a sample-barcoded 5' primer, a J-beta primer mix was included in a second PCR lasting about 7 to 11 cycles. TCRdb ran MiXCR on the 5' RACE reads and lists one entry per CDR3 protein. Of about 1.6 million distinct CDR3 sequences detected, 30% to 35% appear once; the ten largest clones hold approximately 10%. Trimming at V came to 6 bases and at J to 5 bases, leaving 9 bases not matched to a gene. The CDR3 runs 14 residues. Germline V gene sequence: CDR1 MNHNY, CDR2 SVGAGI (reference sequence). The sample taken for sequencing was blood. This clonotype was sampled from a woman between 25 and 40 years old in good health. The gene calls are TRBV6-6 and TRBJ1-1, with 7 bases aligning to TRBD1. The CDR3 here is CASSVQGLETEAFF. CDR3 sequence (DNA): TGTGCCAGCAGCGTACAGGGGCTTGAGACTGAAGCTTTCTTT.